Included here is one T cell receptor (beta chain) sequence, with context. As yet, its antigen is unknown. Regarding time point: baseline, week 1 (first vaccination visit). Specified treatment: pre-vaccination baseline after standard-of-care therapy. Each of the donors came in with new WHO grade 3 or 4 astrocytomas that were IDH1-mutant and ATRX-lost. Some clones are missing from TCRdb's copy, which holds only in-frame ones; the method was immunoSEQ multiplex PCR. The table shows fewer than 85,000 clones, with 86% occurring only once. The data derive from a study of a mutant IDH1 vaccine in newly diagnosed glioma. The overall study: Averaging roughly 40 years of age, treated patients were about 60% male and roughly 38% female. Most patients had radiochemotherapy with temozolomide before enrollment; others had one alone.

Study findings and constraints: Patients showed vaccine-induced immune responses at a rate of approximately 95%.

CDR1 SGHDN and CDR2 FVKESK come from the germline V gene. V was pared by 1 base and J by 6 bases, with 9 bases between. This CDR3 is built from 14 residues. The gene calls are TRBV14 and TRBJ2-2, with D perhaps matching TRBD1 (5 bases). The specimen was PBMCs, collected from a glioma patient treated with radiotherapy, temozolomide or both. The sequence was collected from a man aged 30 to 45 with glioma. This CDR3 is CASSQGGLPGELFF. The CDR3 DNA reads TGTGCCAGCAGCCAAGGGGGCCTCCCCGGGGAGCTGTTTTTT.